Listed here are 11 T cell receptor beta chains from one sample, sequenced in a study of PD-L1 blockade in urothelial cancer. Time point given: pretreatment peripheral blood. Clones were sequenced by immunoSEQ multiplex PCR, and TCRdb holds only the in-frame ones, with some missing. Here the sample spans 65,000 to 80,000 clones, roughly 90% being singletons. This material consisted of PBMCs, taken around atezolizumab (anti-PD-L1) treatment. The receptors stem from a man in his 70s with urothelial cancer.

This chain links TRBV7-8 with TRBJ1-2; 7 nucleotides match TRBD1. Germline V gene lookup returns CDR1 SGHVS and CDR2 FQNEAQ. The J segment lost 6 bases and the V segment lost 3 bases, leaving 10 bases of the junction unmatched. This CDR3 has 15 residues. CDR3 sequence reads: CASSFLHGQADGYTF. The DNA of the CDR3 is TGTGCCAGCAGCTTCTTACATGGACAGGCCGATGGCTACACCTTC.

This clone was observed a handful of times. The chain combines TRBV5-1 with TRBJ2-3; D is uncertain. Between the trimmed V and J ends, which lost 3 bases and 1 base, there was a span of 9 bases. The germline CDR1 and CDR2 sequences are SGHRS and YFSETQ. This CDR3 region has 14 residues. CDR3 residues: CASSSTLGTDTQYF. The DNA for the CDR3 is TGCGCCAGCAGCTCGACACTCGGCACAGATACGCAGTATTTT. The full variable domain, completed using reference TRBV5-1 and TRBJ2-3, is KAGVTQTPRYLIKTRGQQVTLSCSPISGHRSVSWYQQTPGQGLQFLFEYFSETQRNKGNFPGRFSGRQFSNSRSEMNVSTLELGDSALYLCASSSTLGTDTQYFGPGTRLTVL.

The chain joins TRBV5-1 to TRBJ2-7; D may be TRBD2 (5 bases). The ends were cut back, 4 bases at V and 0 bases at J, with 14 bases in the middle. The germline V gene encodes CDR1 SGHRS and CDR2 YFSETQ. This CDR3 comprises 15 residues. CDR3 sequence: CASSNPGVRSYEQYF. In DNA, the CDR3 is TGCGCCAGCAGCAACCCCGGGGTCCGCTCCTACGAGCAGTACTTC.

The chain employs TRBV27 and TRBJ1-1; D may be TRBD1 (6 bases). CDR1 MNHEY and CDR2 SMNVEV come from the germline V gene (reference sequence). The V gene lost 4 bases and the J gene lost 7 bases, with 19 bases spanning the gap. This CDR3 is 15 amino acids long. This CDR3 reads CASSSHSVQGGEAFF. CDR3 nucleotides: TGTGCCAGCAGTTCCCACTCGGTACAGGGCGGTGAAGCTTTCTTT.

The rearrangement links TRBV6-5 to TRBJ2-7; 7 bases fit TRBD2. This CDR3 comprises 15 residues. CDR1 is MNHEY, CDR2 SVGAGI, per germline. J was trimmed by 3 bases and V by 7 bases; bases with no gene match: 12. The CDR3 here is CASNVGLADIYEQYF. The CDR3 nucleotides are TGTGCCAGCAACGTAGGGCTAGCGGATATCTACGAGCAGTACTTC.

The genes are TRBV28 and TRBJ2-3, with 9 bases that match TRBD1. The CDR3 is made up of 15 amino acids. In germline, CDR1 is MDHEN, CDR2 SYDVKM. Unmatched junction bases numbered 8, after V lost 5 bases and J lost 5 bases. DNA of the CDR3: TGTGCCAGCAGTAGGCCGGGACAGGGCCTAGATACGCAGTATTTT. Its translation is CASSRPGQGLDTQYF.

The V gene is TRBV14, the J gene TRBJ2-1; D ambiguous. The ends were cut back, 1 base at V and 10 bases at J, with 5 bases in the middle. CDR3 length: 11 residues. Germline values: CDR1 SGHDN, CDR2 FVKESK. The CDR3 nucleotides are TGTGCCAGCAGCCAAGCTGGCGAGCAGTTCTTC. Protein: CASSQAGEQFF. Combining the CDR3 with reference TRBV14 and TRBJ2-1 gives the whole variable domain EAGVTQFPSHSVIEKGQTVTLRCDPISGHDNLYWYRRVMGKEIKFLLHFVKESKQDESGMPNNRFLAERTGGTYSTLKVQPAELEDSGVYFCASSQAGEQFFGPGTRLTVL.

The chain has TRBV29-1 and TRBJ1-2; D is uncertain. V lost 3 bases and J lost 8, with 10 bases in between. Germline CDR1 is SQVTM and CDR2 is ANQGSEA. This CDR3 spans 11 amino acids. This CDR3 reads CSVDPEWGYTF. For the CDR3, the DNA is TGCAGCGTTGACCCTGAGTGGGGCTACACCTTC.

The V gene is TRBV7-3, the J gene TRBJ2-3; the D gene is possibly TRBD2 (5 bases). The CDR3 loop spans 12 amino acids. Germline CDR1 is SGHTA and CDR2 is FQGTGA. Trimming stripped 3 bases from V and 8 bases from J, with 9 bases between. The CDR3 bases are TGTGCCAGCAGCTTCGGGGAAGGTACGCAGTATTTT. It codes for CASSFGEGTQYF.

The CDR3 reads CASTPGDIAGGGSEQFF. DNA of the CDR3: TGCGCCAGCACACCTGGGGATATAGCGGGAGGCGGGAGTGAGCAGTTCTTC. The V and J genes are TRBV5-1 and TRBJ2-1; TRBD2 agrees at 10 bases. The ends lost 6 bases at V and 9 bases at J; junction bases unmatched: 18. This CDR3 spans 17 amino acids. Per germline, CDR1 SGHRS and CDR2 YFSETQ.

The gene calls are TRBV5-6 and TRBJ2-1; TRBD2 agrees at 7 bases. The germline V gene has CDR1 SGHDT and CDR2 YYEEEE. The CDR3 is made up of 17 amino acids. J gave up 1 base and V 1 base, and 8 bases lay outside the gene matches. The CDR3, as DNA: TGTGCCAGCAGCTTGAATTTCGGCGGGAGTTCCTACAATGAGCAGTTCTTC. Protein sequence: CASSLNFGGSSYNEQFF.